A single sample is the source of the 12 T cell receptor beta chains below, sequenced in a study of Ad26.COV2.S vaccination and SARS-CoV-2 variants. Treatment defined: some 19 received Ad26.COV2.S at low or high dose, single or two shots; roughly 5 received placebo; per-sample allocation not given. The study sampled participants on day 63 after the first vaccine or placebo injection. The repertoire was sequenced with immunoSEQ multiplex PCR; TCRdb's copy has only in-frame clones and lacks some. The repertoire holds 440,000 or so clones, about 92% seen once, with about 4.1% in the top ten. Sequences were derived from peripheral blood, sampled in a trial of Ad26.COV2.S vaccine versus placebo. These TCRs come from a person aged 18-60 years who received the Ad26.COV2.S COVID-19 vaccine or a placebo.

CDR3 region: CASSIGLAAEQYF. DNA for the CDR3: TGTGCCAGCAGCATTGGACTAGCGGCCGAGCAGTACTTC. This chain links TRBV5-6 with TRBJ2-7, with TRBD2 matching over 10 bases. The V and J ends lost 4 bases and 6 bases, in that order; junction bases with no gene match: 4. CDR1 SGHDT and CDR2 YYEEEE come from the germline V gene. This CDR3 is 13 amino acids long.

This chain links TRBV3-1 (or the pseudogene TRBV3-2) with TRBJ2-4; TRBD2 is a possible D gene (5 bases). The CDR3 is made up of 15 amino acids. Trimming pared 3 bases from V and 7 bases from J, leaving 16 bases between. CDR1 LGHDT and CDR2 YNNKEL come from the germline V gene (reference sequence). DNA for the CDR3: TGTGCCAGCAGCCAGTCGAGAGGGAGTTGGAACATTCAGTACTTC. Its translation is CASSQSRGSWNIQYF.

This clone has a handful of counts. The V and J genes are TRBV4-2 and TRBJ2-2; D assignment may be TRBD1 or TRBD2 (5 bases each). Germline-derived CDR1 and CDR2 are LGHNA and YNFKEQ. The V gene lost 2 bases and the J gene lost 1 base, with 17 bases spanning the gap. CDR3 size: 18 residues. The CDR3 here is CASSQTTLGDLNTGELFF. The DNA of the CDR3 is TGTGCCAGCAGCCAAACCACCCTGGGGGATCTGAACACCGGGGAGCTGTTTTTT.

This rearrangement joins TRBV3-1 (or the pseudogene TRBV3-2) to TRBJ2-1; D is unresolved. Germline-derived CDR1 and CDR2 are LGHDT and YNNKEL (reference sequence). V dropped 0 bases and J dropped 9 bases, with 15 bases sitting between them. The CDR3 spans 15 residues. CDR3 residues: CASSQDQNMGREQFF. The CDR3 coding sequence is TGTGCCAGCAGCCAAGATCAGAATATGGGTCGTGAGCAGTTCTTC.

The V gene is TRBV5-1, the J gene TRBJ2-3; 10 bases match TRBD1. V lost 3 bases to trimming and J lost 4 bases; unmatched junction nucleotides: 11. The germline V gene encodes CDR1 SGHRS and CDR2 YFSETQ. CDR3 length: 17 amino acids. In nucleotides, the CDR3 is TGCGCCAGCAGCTCCGGGACAGGGGCAAATCGGGCAGATACGCAGTATTTT. Translated: CASSSGTGANRADTQYF.

The chain joins TRBV4-1 to TRBJ2-1; no firm D call. CDR3 length equals 14 residues. The V end lost 0 bases, the J end lost 16 bases, and 19 bases lay between the germline ends. Germline CDR1 is MGHRA and CDR2 is YSYEKL. The DNA of the CDR3 is TGCGCCAGCAGCCAAGATCGCAGACTCCGGCCGGAATTCTTC. Amino acids: CASSQDRRLRPEFF.

The V and J genes are TRBV10-3 and TRBJ2-2; D might be TRBD1 or TRBD2, each matching 5 bases. CDR1 is ENHRY and CDR2 is SYGVKD in the germline V gene. Trimming pared 6 bases from V and 0 bases from J, leaving 14 bases between. The CDR3 is 16 residues long. The CDR3 bases are TGTGCCATCAGATATGCCGGGACGGCGAACACCGGGGAGCTGTTTTTT. This codes for CAIRYAGTANTGELFF.

The chain carries TRBV27 and TRBJ2-7; D is unresolved. This CDR3 region has 13 residues. The germline CDR1 and CDR2 sequences are MNHEY and SMNVEV (reference sequence). Trimming took off 0 bases at V and 6 bases at J, with 9 bases between the two ends. In DNA form, the CDR3 reads TGTGCCAGCAGTTTATCTGGGCCAGCCGAGCAGTACTTC. Its protein product is CASSLSGPAEQYF.

The genes are TRBV2 and TRBJ1-5; D ambiguous. CDR3 length: 17 residues. Trimming removed 4 bases from V and 0 bases from J, with 16 bases in between. The germline CDR1 and CDR2 sequences are SNHLY and FYNNEI. The CDR3 nucleotides read TGTGCCAGCAGTGCCCCAAGCCCCTCTTATAGCAATCAGCCCCAGCATTTT. It specifies CASSAPSPSYSNQPQHF.

Only a few counts were recorded for this clone. The chain links TRBV7-8 to TRBJ2-1; 7 bases map to TRBD2. This CDR3 is built from 16 residues. J lost 0 bases, V lost 6 bases, and 8 bases had no gene match. Germline V lookup: CDR1 SGHVS, CDR2 FQNEAQ. In nucleotides, the CDR3 is TGTGCCAGCAGACAAAAAGCGGGGAGCTCCTACAATGAGCAGTTCTTC. The encoded protein is CASRQKAGSSYNEQFF.

The chain recombines TRBV28 with TRBJ1-2, with 10 nucleotides matching TRBD1. Trimming took 4 bases from V and 2 from J; bases not matched to a gene: 7. This CDR3 has 16 amino acids. Germline V lookup: CDR1 MDHEN, CDR2 SYDVKM. The CDR3 nucleotides are TGTGCCAGCAGTTGGGGACAGGGGCCTATGAACTATGGCTACACCTTC. It specifies CASSWGQGPMNYGYTF.

This rearrangement joins TRBV6-5 to TRBJ2-3; unclear D gene. V dropped 2 bases and J dropped 3 bases, with 6 bases sitting between them. This CDR3 is built from 13 residues. Germline values: CDR1 MNHEY, CDR2 SVGAGI. This CDR3 reads CASSYGRTDTQYF. The CDR3 DNA reads as TGTGCCAGCAGTTACGGCAGAACAGATACGCAGTATTTT.